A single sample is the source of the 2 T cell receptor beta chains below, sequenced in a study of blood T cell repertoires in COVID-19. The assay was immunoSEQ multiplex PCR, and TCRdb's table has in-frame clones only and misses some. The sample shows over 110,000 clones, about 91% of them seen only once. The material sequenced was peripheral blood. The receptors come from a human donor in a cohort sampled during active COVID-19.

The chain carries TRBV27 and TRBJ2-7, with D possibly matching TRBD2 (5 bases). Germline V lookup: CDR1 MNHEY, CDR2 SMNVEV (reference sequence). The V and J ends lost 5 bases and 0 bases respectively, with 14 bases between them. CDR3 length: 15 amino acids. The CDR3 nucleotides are TGTGCCAGCAGTCCCCGGGATCCGAGCTCCTACGAGCAGTACTTC. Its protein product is CASSPRDPSSYEQYF.

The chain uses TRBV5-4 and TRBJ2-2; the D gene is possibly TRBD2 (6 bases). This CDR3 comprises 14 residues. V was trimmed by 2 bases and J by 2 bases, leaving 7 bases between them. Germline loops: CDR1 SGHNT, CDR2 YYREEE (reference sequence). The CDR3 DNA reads TGTGCCAGCAGCTTCGGGACTAACACCGGGGAGCTGTTTTTT. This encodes CASSFGTNTGELFF.